This passage covers 12 T cell receptor beta chains from one sample sequenced in a study of cytomegalovirus exposure and HLA in healthy donors. Primers for the PCR totalled 60 Vbeta and 13 Jbeta. Profiling relied on immunoSEQ multiplex PCR, and the TCRdb table lists in-frame clones only, not all of them. The repertoire holds more than 90,000 clones, with 85% to 90% as singletons. Sequencing was done on a sample of PBMCs. These receptors were taken from a young man in good health and CMV-seronegative.

This clone is a singleton in its sample. This chain links TRBV28 with TRBJ1-2; 10 nucleotides line up with TRBD1. Trimming took 3 bases from V and 8 from J; bases not matched to a gene: 9. The length of the CDR3 is 15 residues. In germline, CDR1 is MDHEN, CDR2 SYDVKM. This CDR3 is CASSFRDRGQGGYTF. CDR3 DNA: TGTGCCAGCAGTTTCCGAGACAGGGGGCAAGGGGGCTACACCTTC.

V and J are TRBV7-9 and TRBJ1-1; no reliable D call. From germline, CDR1 is SEHNR and CDR2 FQNEAQ (reference sequence). The ends were cut back, 1 base at V and 2 bases at J, with 11 bases in the middle. CDR3 length: 15 amino acids. The CDR3 protein is CASSLVADYNTEAFF. CDR3 sequence (DNA): TGTGCCAGCAGCTTAGTTGCAGATTACAACACTGAAGCTTTCTTT.

The CDR3 bases are TGTGCCAGCGACGTAGGACTTCCCTCTGGAAACACCATATATTTT. Its translation is CASDVGLPSGNTIYF. The V call is TRBV2, the J call TRBJ1-3; D is unresolved. The ends were cut back, 8 bases at V and 0 bases at J, with 14 bases in the middle. This CDR3 has 15 residues. Germline V CDR1 and CDR2: SNHLY, FYNNEI. Full variable domain (missing parts from reference TRBV2 and TRBJ1-3): EPEVTQTPSHQVTQMGQEVILRCVPISNHLYFYWYRQILGQKVEFLVSFYNNEISEKSEIFDDQFSVERPDGSNFTLKIRSTKLEDSAMYFCASDVGLPSGNTIYFGEGSWLTVV.

In DNA, the CDR3 is TGTGCCAGCTCAGCTAATGCGGGTAACAGCAATCAGCCCCAGCATTTT. This sequence encodes CASSANAGNSNQPQHF. This rearrangement joins TRBV18 to TRBJ1-5; D is unresolved. The CDR3 runs to 16 residues. Trimming took off 5 bases at V and 1 base at J, with 15 bases between the two ends. CDR1 and CDR2 from the germline V gene are KGHSH and LQKENI. Variable domain in full (rest from reference TRBV18 and TRBJ1-5): NAGVMQNPRHLVRRRGQEARLRCSPMKGHSHVYWYRQLPEEGLKFMVYLQKENIIDESGMPKERFSAEFPKEGPSILRIQQVVRGDSAAYFCASSANAGNSNQPQHFGDGTRLSIL.

Regarding this clone: The germline gene is not matched at one end of the junction; a read error may be the cause. J is TRBJ1-1 and V is TRBV7-6, with TRBD1 identical over 9 bases. Germline V lookup: CDR1 SGHVS, CDR2 FNYEAQ. The CDR3 sequence is 15 residues long. The DNA for the CDR3 is TGTGCCAGCAGATTAGCGACAGGGGGATACACTGAAGCTTTCTTT. Its translation: CASRLATGGYTEAFF.

V gene TRBV28 combines with J gene TRBJ2-7, with TRBD2 as a possible D gene (5 bases). Trimming pared 2 bases from V and 2 bases from J, leaving 7 bases between. The germline CDR1 and CDR2 sequences are MDHEN and SYDVKM. This CDR3 has 13 residues. The CDR3 DNA follows: TGTGCCAGCAGTTTAGGGGAGACCTACGAGCAGTACTTC. Translating gives CASSLGETYEQYF.

The chain links TRBV7-8 to TRBJ2-7, with a weak D call TRBD1 (6 bases). Germline V gene sequence: CDR1 SGHVS, CDR2 FQNEAQ. V was shortened by 3 bases and J by 3 bases, with 9 bases between the two germline ends. CDR3 length: 13 residues. The CDR3 loop reads CASSLEDSYEQYF. The CDR3 nucleotides are TGTGCCAGCAGCTTGGAGGACAGCTACGAGCAGTACTTC.

Remarks on this clone: The same CDR3 is also encoded by other DNA sequences in this sample. The chain uses TRBV6-5 and TRBJ2-7; D is possibly TRBD1 (6 bases). V was trimmed by 8 bases and J by 3 bases, leaving 8 bases between them. The CDR3 is made up of 11 amino acids. Germline assignment: CDR1 MNHEY and CDR2 SVGAGI. CDR3 residues: CASARGYEQYF. The DNA for the CDR3 is TGTGCCAGCGCCAGGGGCTACGAGCAGTACTTC.

This chain joins TRBV5-4 and TRBJ2-3; TRBD1 agrees at 7 bases. Germline values: CDR1 SGHNT, CDR2 YYREEE (reference sequence). The CDR3 covers 15 residues. J gave up 2 bases and V 1 base, and 4 bases lay outside the gene matches. CDR3 nucleotides: TGTGCCAGCAGCTTGATGACAGGGTCCACAGATACGCAGTATTTT. This encodes CASSLMTGSTDTQYF.

The chain has TRBV10-3 and TRBJ2-2, with a weak D call TRBD1 (6 bases). Germline loops: CDR1 ENHRY, CDR2 SYGVKD. The CDR3 is 15 amino acids. The V end was cut by 4 bases, the J end by 3 bases, with 12 bases between. CDR3 in amino acids: CAISVNREDTGELFF. In DNA form, the CDR3 reads TGTGCCATCAGTGTGAACAGGGAAGACACCGGGGAGCTGTTTTTT.

Notes on this clone: The sample has other DNA sequences that encode this CDR3 too. The chain recombines TRBV19 with TRBJ2-7, with TRBD1 identical over 8 bases. Per germline, CDR1 LNHDA and CDR2 SQIVND (reference sequence). The CDR3 has 14 residues. V lost 4 bases to trimming and J lost 3 bases; unmatched junction nucleotides: 5. The CDR3 DNA is TGTGCCAGTAGTAGAGGACAGGGCAACTACGAGCAGTACTTC. It encodes CASSRGQGNYEQYF.

V and J are TRBV14 and TRBJ2-5; a weak D match, TRBD2 (6 bases). V lost 5 bases, J lost 3 bases, and 16 bases lay in between. This CDR3 contains 15 residues. The germline V gene has CDR1 SGHDN and CDR2 FVKESK. This CDR3 reads CASSGNRDWEETQYF. CDR3 nucleotide sequence: TGTGCCAGCAGCGGGAATCGGGACTGGGAAGAGACCCAGTACTTC.